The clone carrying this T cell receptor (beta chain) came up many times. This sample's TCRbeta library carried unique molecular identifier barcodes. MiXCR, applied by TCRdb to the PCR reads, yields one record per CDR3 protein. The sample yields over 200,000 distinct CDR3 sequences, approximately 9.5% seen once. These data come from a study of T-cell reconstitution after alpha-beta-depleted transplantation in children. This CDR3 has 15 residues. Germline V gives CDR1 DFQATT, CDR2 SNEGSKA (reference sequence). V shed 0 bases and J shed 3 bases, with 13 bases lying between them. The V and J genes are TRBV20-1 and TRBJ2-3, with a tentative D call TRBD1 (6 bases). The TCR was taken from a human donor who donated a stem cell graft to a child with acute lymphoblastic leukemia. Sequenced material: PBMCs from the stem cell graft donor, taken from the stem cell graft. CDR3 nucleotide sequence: TGCAGTGCTAGAGATCCCCCAGGGGTTACAGATACGCAGTATTTT. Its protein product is CSARDPPGVTDTQYF.